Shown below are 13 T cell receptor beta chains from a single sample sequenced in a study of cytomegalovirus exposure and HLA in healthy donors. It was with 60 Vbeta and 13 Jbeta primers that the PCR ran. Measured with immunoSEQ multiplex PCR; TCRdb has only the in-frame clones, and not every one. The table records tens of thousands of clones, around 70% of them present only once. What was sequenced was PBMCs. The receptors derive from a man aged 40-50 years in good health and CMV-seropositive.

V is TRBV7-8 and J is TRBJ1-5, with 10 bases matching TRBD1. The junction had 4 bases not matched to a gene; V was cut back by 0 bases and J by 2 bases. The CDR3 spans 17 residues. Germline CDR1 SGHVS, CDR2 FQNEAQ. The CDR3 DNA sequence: TGTGCCAGCAGCTTAGCGCAAGGGACAGGGGGCAATCAGCCCCAGCATTTT. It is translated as CASSLAQGTGGNQPQHF.

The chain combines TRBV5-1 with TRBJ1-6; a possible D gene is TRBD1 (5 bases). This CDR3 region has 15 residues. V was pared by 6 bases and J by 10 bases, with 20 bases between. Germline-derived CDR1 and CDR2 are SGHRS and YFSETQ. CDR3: CASTPQGSGVSPLHF. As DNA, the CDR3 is TGCGCCAGCACTCCCCAGGGATCAGGTGTGTCACCCCTCCACTTT.

This CDR3 is CASSVRQGLRDEQYF. The CDR3, as DNA: TGTGCCAGTAGTGTCCGACAGGGCCTCCGGGACGAGCAGTACTTC. The chain combines TRBV19 with TRBJ2-5; TRBD1 agrees at 7 bases. The assigned J gene may be wrong: the sequence end matches TRBJ2-7 better. The length of the CDR3 is 15 residues. From germline, CDR1 is LNHDA and CDR2 SQIVND (reference sequence).

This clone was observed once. CDR3 sequence (DNA): TGCAGCGTGGTAGGGGCCGCAGGAGCGGGGGTATCCTACGAGCAGTACTTC. This gives the protein CSVVGAAGAGVSYEQYF. The gene calls are TRBV29-1 and TRBJ2-7; the match to TRBD2 covers 8 bases. Germline CDR1 SQVTM, CDR2 ANQGSEA. The CDR3 sequence is 17 residues long. V trimming: 6 bases; J trimming: 1 base; junction bases outside the gene matches: 17.

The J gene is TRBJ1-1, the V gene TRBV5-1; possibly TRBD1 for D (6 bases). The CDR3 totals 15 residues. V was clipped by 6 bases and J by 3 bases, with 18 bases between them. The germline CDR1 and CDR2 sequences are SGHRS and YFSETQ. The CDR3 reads CASTTTGRGHTEAFF. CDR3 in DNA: TGCGCCAGCACAACCACAGGGAGAGGACACACTGAAGCTTTCTTT.

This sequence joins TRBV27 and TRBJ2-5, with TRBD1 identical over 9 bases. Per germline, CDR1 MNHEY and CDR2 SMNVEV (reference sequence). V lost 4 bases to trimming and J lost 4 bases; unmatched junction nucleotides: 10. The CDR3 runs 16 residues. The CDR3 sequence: CASSSTWTGAAETQYF. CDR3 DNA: TGTGCCAGCAGTTCCACCTGGACAGGGGCCGCAGAGACCCAGTACTTC.

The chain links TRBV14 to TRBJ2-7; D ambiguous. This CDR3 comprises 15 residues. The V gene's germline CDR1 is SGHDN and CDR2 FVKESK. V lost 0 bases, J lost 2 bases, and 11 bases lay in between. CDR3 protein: CASSQESPWPYEQYF. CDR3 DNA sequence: TGTGCCAGCAGCCAAGAATCTCCCTGGCCCTACGAGCAGTACTTC.

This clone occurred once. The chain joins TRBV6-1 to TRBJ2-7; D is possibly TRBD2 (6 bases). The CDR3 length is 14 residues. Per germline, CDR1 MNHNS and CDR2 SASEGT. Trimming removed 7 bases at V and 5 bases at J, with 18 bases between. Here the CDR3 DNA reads TGTGCCAGCATAGTCCAGAGGGACTCAAACGAGCAGTACTTC. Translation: CASIVQRDSNEQYF.

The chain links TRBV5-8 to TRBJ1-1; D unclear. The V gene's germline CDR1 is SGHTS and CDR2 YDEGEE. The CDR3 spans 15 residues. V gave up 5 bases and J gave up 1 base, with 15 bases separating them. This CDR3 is CASRSEVHPNTEAFF. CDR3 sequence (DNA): TGTGCCAGCAGGTCCGAGGTTCACCCGAACACTGAAGCTTTCTTT. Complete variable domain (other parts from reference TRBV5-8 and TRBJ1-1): EAGVTQSPTHLIKTRGQQATLRCSPISGHTSVYWYQQALGLGLQFLLWYDEGEERNRGNFPPRFSGRQFPNYSSELNVNALELEDSALYLCASRSEVHPNTEAFFGQGTRLTVV.

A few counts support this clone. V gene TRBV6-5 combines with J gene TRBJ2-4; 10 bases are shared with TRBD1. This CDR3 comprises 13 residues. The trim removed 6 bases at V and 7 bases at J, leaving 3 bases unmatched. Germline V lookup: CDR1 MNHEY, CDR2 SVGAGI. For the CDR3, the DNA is TGTGCCAGCAGGGGGGACAGGGGCAACATTCAGTACTTC. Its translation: CASRGDRGNIQYF.

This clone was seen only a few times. Here the CDR3 reads CATSRESAGFANQPQHF. The CDR3 nucleotides read TGTGCCACCAGCAGAGAATCGGCGGGCTTTGCAAATCAGCCCCAGCATTTT. The chain combines TRBV15 with TRBJ1-5; D is undetermined. Trimming shortened V by 0 bases and J by 4 bases, and 16 bases separated the two germline ends. The CDR3 runs to 17 residues. Looked up from germline, CDR1 is LNHNV and CDR2 is YYDKDF (reference sequence).

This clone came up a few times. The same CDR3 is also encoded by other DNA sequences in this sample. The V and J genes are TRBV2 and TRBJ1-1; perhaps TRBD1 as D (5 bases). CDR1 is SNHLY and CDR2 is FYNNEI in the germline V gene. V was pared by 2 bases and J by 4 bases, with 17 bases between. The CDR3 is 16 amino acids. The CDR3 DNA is TGTGCCAGCAGTGAACCTGGGGGGGGACGGGGCACTGAAGCTTTCTTT. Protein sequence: CASSEPGGGRGTEAFF.

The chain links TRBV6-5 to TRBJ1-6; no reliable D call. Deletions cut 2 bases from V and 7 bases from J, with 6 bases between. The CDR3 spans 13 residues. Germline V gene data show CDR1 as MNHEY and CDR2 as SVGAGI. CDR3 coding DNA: TGTGCCAGCAGTTACGGAGTAAATTCACCCCTCCACTTT. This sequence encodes CASSYGVNSPLHF.